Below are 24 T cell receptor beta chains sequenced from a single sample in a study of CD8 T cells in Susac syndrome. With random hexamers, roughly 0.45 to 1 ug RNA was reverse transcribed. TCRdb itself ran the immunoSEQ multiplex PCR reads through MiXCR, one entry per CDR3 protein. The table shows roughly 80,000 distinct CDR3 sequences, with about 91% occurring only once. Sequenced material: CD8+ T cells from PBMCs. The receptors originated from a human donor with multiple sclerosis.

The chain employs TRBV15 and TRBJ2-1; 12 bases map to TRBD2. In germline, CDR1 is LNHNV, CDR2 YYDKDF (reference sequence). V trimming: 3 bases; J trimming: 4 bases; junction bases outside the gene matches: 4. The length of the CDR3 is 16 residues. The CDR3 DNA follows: TGTGCCACCAGCAGGCCTAGCGGGGGGGGGTACAATGAGCAGTTCTTC. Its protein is CATSRPSGGGYNEQFF.

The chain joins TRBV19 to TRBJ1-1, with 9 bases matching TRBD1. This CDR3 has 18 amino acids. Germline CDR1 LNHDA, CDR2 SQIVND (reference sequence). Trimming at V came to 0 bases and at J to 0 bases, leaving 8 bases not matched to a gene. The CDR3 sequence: CASSIDGQGKGVNTEAFF. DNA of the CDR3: TGTGCCAGTAGTATAGACGGACAGGGGAAAGGGGTGAACACTGAAGCTTTCTTT.

The CDR3 DNA reads TGTGCCAGCAGCCCTGGGACAGCTAACTATGGCTACACCTTC. This gives the protein CASSPGTANYGYTF. This sequence joins TRBV13 and TRBJ1-2, with TRBD1 matching 7 bases. The germline gives CDR1 PRHDT, CDR2 FYEKMQ (reference sequence). With V trimmed by 5 bases and J by 0 bases, 3 bases remained unmatched. The CDR3 has 14 amino acids.

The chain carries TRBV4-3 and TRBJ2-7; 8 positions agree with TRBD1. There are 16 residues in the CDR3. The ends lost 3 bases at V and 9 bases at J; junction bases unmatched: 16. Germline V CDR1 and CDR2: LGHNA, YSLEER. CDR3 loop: CASSHVVGQALFGQYF. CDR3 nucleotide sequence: TGCGCCAGCAGCCACGTCGTGGGACAGGCCCTGTTCGGGCAGTACTTC.

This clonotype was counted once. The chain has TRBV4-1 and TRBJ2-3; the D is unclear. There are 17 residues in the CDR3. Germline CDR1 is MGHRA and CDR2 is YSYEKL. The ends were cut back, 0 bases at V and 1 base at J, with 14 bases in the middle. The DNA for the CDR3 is TGCGCCAGCAGCCAAGATGGGCTAGGGTATGGCACAGATACGCAGTATTTT. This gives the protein CASSQDGLGYGTDTQYF.

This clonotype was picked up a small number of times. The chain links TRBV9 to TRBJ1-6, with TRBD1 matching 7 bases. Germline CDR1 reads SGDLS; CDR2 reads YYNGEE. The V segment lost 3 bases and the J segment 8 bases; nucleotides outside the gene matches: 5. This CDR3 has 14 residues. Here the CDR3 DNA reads TGTGCCAGCAGCGGTCGAGGGGGCGATTCACCCCTCCACTTT. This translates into CASSGRGGDSPLHF. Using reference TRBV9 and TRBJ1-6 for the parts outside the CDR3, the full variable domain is DSGVTQTPKHLITATGQRVTLRCSPRSGDLSVYWYQQSLDQGLQFLIQYYNGEERAKGNILERFSAQQFPDLHSELNLSSLELGDSALYFCASSGRGGDSPLHFGNGTRLTVT.

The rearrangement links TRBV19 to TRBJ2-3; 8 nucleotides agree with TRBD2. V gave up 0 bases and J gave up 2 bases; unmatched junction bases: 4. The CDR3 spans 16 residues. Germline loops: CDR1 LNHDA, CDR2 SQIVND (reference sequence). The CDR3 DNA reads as TGTGCCAGTAGTATAGAACTAGCGGTGCTCACAGATACGCAGTATTTT. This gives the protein CASSIELAVLTDTQYF.

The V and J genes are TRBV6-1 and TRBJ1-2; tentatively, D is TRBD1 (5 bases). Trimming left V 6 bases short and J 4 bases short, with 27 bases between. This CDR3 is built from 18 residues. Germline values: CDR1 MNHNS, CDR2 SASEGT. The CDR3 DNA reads TGTGCCAGCAGGCATACAGACCCGGGGCACTTCAGCGCCTATGGCTACACCTTC. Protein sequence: CASRHTDPGHFSAYGYTF.

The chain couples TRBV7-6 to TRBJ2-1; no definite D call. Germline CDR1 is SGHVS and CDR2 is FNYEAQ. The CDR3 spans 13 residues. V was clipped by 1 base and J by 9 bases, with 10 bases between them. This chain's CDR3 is CASSLDEWREQFF. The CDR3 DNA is TGTGCCAGCAGCTTAGATGAGTGGCGTGAGCAGTTCTTC.

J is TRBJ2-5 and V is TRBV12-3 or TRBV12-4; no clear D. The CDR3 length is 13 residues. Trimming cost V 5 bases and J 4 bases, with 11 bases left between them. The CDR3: CASSTQLGETQYF. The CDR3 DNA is TGTGCCAGCAGTACCCAATTAGGAGAGACCCAGTACTTC.

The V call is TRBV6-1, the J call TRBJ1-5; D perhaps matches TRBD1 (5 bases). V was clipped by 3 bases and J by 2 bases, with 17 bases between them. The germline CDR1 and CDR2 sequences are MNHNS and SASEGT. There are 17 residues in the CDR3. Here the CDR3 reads CASSEGVRDSGNQPQHF. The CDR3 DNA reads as TGTGCCAGCAGTGAGGGGGTTAGGGATAGCGGCAATCAGCCCCAGCATTTT.

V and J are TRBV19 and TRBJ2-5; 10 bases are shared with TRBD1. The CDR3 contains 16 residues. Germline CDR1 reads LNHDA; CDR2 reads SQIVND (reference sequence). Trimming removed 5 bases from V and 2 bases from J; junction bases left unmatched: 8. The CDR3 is CASSSGDRGKQETQYF. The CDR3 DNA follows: TGTGCCAGTAGTTCCGGGGACAGGGGAAAACAAGAGACCCAGTACTTC.

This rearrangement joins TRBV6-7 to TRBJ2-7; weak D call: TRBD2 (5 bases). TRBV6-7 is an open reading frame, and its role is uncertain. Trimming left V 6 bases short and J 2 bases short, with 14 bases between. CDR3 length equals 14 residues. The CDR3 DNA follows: TGTGCCAGCAGAGTTCCGGGATCCACCTACGAGCAGTACTTC. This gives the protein CASRVPGSTYEQYF.

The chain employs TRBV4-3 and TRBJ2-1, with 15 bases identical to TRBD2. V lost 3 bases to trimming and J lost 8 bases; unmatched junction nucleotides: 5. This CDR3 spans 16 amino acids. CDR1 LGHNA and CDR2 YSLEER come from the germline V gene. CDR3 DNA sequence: TGCGCCAGCAGCCAGGGGACTAGCGGGAGGAACGATGAGCAGTTCTTC. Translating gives CASSQGTSGRNDEQFF.

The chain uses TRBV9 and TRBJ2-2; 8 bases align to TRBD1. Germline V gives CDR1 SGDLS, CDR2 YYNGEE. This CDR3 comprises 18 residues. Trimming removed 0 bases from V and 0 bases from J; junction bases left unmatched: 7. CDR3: CASSVEEDRGTNTGELFF. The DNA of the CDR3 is TGTGCCAGCAGCGTAGAAGAAGACAGGGGTACGAACACCGGGGAGCTGTTTTTT. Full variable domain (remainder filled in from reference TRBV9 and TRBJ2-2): DSGVTQTPKHLITATGQRVTLRCSPRSGDLSVYWYQQSLDQGLQFLIQYYNGEERAKGNILERFSAQQFPDLHSELNLSSLELGDSALYFCASSVEEDRGTNTGELFFGEGSRLTVL.

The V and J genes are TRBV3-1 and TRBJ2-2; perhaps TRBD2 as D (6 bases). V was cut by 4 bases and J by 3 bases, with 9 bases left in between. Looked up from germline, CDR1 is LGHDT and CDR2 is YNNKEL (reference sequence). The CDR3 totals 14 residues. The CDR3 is CASSRDWDTGELFF. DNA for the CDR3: TGTGCCAGCAGCCGGGACTGGGACACCGGGGAGCTGTTTTTT. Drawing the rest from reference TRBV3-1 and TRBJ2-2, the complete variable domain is DTAVSQTPKYLVTQMGNDKSIKCEQNLGHDTMYWYKQDSKKFLKIMFSYNNKELIINETVPNRFSPKSPDKAHLNLHINSLELGDSAVYFCASSRDWDTGELFFGEGSRLTVL.

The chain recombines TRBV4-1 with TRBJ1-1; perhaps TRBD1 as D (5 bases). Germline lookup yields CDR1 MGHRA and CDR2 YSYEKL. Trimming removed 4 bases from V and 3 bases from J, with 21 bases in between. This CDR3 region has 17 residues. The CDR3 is CASSLSPGYLGDTEAFF. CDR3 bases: TGCGCCAGCAGCCTCAGCCCGGGCTACCTAGGGGACACTGAAGCTTTCTTT.

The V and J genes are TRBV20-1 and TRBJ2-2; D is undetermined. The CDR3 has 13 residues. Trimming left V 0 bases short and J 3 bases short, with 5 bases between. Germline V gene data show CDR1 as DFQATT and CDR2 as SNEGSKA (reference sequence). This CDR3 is CSARDHDTGELFF. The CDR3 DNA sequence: TGCAGTGCTAGAGATCATGACACCGGGGAGCTGTTTTTT.

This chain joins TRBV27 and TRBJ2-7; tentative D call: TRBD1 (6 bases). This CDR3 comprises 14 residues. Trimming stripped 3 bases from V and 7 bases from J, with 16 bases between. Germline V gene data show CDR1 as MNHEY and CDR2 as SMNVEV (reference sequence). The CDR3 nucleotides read TGTGCCAGCAGTTTCACGCCAGGGGTTGGGGAGCAGTACTTC. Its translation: CASSFTPGVGEQYF.

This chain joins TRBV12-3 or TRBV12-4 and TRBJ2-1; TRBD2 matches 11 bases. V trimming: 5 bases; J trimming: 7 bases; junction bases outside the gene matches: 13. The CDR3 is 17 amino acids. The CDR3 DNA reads TGTGCCAGCAGTCCAAAGGGACTAGCGGCACCATTAAATGAGCAGTTCTTC. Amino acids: CASSPKGLAAPLNEQFF.

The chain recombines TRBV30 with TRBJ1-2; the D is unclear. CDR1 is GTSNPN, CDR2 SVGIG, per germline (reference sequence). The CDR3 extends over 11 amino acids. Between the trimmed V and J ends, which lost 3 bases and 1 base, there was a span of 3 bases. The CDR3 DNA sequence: TGTGCCTGGAGGGATAACTATGGCTACACCTTC. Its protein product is CAWRDNYGYTF.

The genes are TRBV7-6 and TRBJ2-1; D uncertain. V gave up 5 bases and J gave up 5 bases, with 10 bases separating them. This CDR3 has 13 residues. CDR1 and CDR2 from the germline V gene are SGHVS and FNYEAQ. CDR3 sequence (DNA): TGTGCCAGCAGCGGACGAAGGAACAATGAGCAGTTCTTC. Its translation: CASSGRRNNEQFF. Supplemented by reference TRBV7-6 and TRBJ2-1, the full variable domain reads GAGVSQSPRYKVTKRGQDVALRCDPISGHVSLYWYRQALGQGPEFLTYFNYEAQQDKSGLPNDRFSAERPEGSISTLTIQRTEQRDSAMYRCASSGRRNNEQFFGPGTRLTVL.

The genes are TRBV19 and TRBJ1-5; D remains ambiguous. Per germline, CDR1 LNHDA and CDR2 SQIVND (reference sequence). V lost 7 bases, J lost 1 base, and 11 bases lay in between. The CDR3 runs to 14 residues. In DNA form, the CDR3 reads TGTGCCAGTAATTACTTAGGGAGCAATCAGCCCCAGCATTTT. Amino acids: CASNYLGSNQPQHF.

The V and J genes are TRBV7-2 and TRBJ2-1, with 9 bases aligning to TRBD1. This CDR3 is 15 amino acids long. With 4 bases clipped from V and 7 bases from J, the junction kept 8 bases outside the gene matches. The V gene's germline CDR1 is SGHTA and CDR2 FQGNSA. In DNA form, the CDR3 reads TGTGCCAGCAGCTCCGGGACAGGGTCTTTGAATGAGCAGTTCTTC. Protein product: CASSSGTGSLNEQFF.